This TCR beta chain emerged from a study of blood T cell repertoires in COVID-19 (dated by TCRdb to between 2020 and 2021). With regard to the full study: The collaborator samples originated in the United States, Italy and Spain and spanned the acute and convalescent phases of COVID-19. HLA class I and class II types, where available, came from metadata supplied by the sample provider rather than from assay-based typing. The samples were drawn from two sources: the first 160 participants of the ongoing ImmuneRACE study, and approximately 1,300 subjects contributed by 6 global collaborators. The material from the prospective study consisted of cDNA or gDNA derived from T cells, B-cell-depleted T cells, or PBMCs. The dataset comprised deeply sampled blood TCRbeta repertoires from subjects exposed to, actively infected with, or recovered from COVID-19. The repertoires were made available in a free public database intended to serve as a resource for research on the immune response to SARS-CoV-2. Sample metadata almost always included a de-identified subject ID, COVID-19 status, age in years and sex. What the work shows at the level of the full study, not this receptor alone: How much clinical and demographic metadata was included differed by source and by participant, and the metadata was provided uncurated.

Collaborating institutions collected whole blood in K2EDTA tubes following their own protocols. Collaborator samples were shipped for TCRbeta analysis as frozen whole blood, isolated PBMCs, or DNA extracted from either sample type. This clone was recorded only once. Its antigen remains undetermined. No base quality values were provided; no much bigger clone lies one nucleotide off. From its cysteine to its phenylalanine, the CDR3 spans 15 amino acids. Only the CDR3 DNA is retained, 45 bases long and in frame from the first base. The V and J ends are trimmed by 0 bases and 1 base, leaving 8 bases between them. CDR1 and CDR2 (SGHTS, YDEGEE) derive from the germline V gene. The immunoSEQ Assay, a bias-controlled multiplex PCR, was used to amplify TCRbeta CDR3 regions from genomic DNA. Per the original workflow: The number of nucleated cells in each sample was estimated by amplification of reference gene primers within the assay. Sequence reads were collapsed and filtered to measure the absolute abundance of every unique TCRbeta CDR3 rearrangement. Productive Simpson clonality was computed per sample as the square root of Simpson's diversity index over productive rearrangements. TCRdb took this table from immuneACCESS and kept in-frame rearrangements with V and J called. Such tables lack part of the clones; where checked against another copy, unresolved V genes explain under half of the gap, and the rest is unexplained. D and trimming come from the DNA, and the V and J calls and clone size come from that table. The sample profile shows under 150,000 clones; less than 90% of them were found once. 1.9% of the sample is taken by the ten largest.

Sequenced material: peripheral blood. The chain is encoded by TRBV5-8 joined to TRBJ2-4; a weak D assignment points to TRBD2 (6 bases agree). The receptor comes from a man in his 70s with acute or convalescent COVID-19. The bases read TGTGCCAGCAGCTTGGGTCTAGCGGCCAAAAACATTCAGTACTTC. It codes for CASSLGLAAKNIQYF.